Below are 21 T cell receptor beta chains sequenced from a single sample in a study of graft-versus-host responses after intestinal transplantation. Libraries were prepared by immunoSEQ multiplex PCR; TCRdb keeps only in-frame clonotypes and omits some of them. The sample contains under 75,000 clones, approximately 88% of which appear only once. Researchers processed graft tissue to release intraepithelial and lamina propria lymphocytes. The source was ileum tissue, collected approximately 56 weeks after transplant. The receptors here all came from a human patient who received an intestinal transplant, so some T cells may come from the graft donor.

A few counts support this clone. This chain joins TRBV15 and TRBJ2-7; no firm D call. V shed 0 bases and J shed 6 bases, with 15 bases lying between them. CDR1 is LNHNV, CDR2 YYDKDF, per germline (reference sequence). The CDR3 has 15 residues. Here the CDR3 reads CATSRDKVLAGEQYF. DNA for the CDR3: TGTGCCACCAGCAGAGATAAGGTTTTGGCTGGCGAGCAGTACTTC.

This rearrangement joins TRBV6-5 to TRBJ2-5; 7 bases map to TRBD2. The end of the DNA fits TRBJ2-7 better, so the J call may be wrong. CDR3 size: 14 residues. Germline values: CDR1 MNHEY, CDR2 SVGAGI. CDR3 loop: CASSYSPGGYEQYF. The DNA for the CDR3 is TGTGCCAGCAGTTACTCGCCGGGGGGCTACGAGCAGTACTTC.

The chain couples TRBV10-1 to TRBJ2-1; D possibly corresponds to TRBD2 (6 bases). CDR3 length: 19 amino acids. Germline V gives CDR1 WNHNN, CDR2 SYGVQD (reference sequence). Trimming left V 2 bases short and J 5 bases short, with 25 bases between. CDR3 region: CASSEHNSGPRWRHNEQFF. CDR3 DNA: TGCGCCAGCAGTGAGCATAACAGCGGGCCAAGGTGGAGACACAATGAGCAGTTCTTC.

J is TRBJ2-3 and V is TRBV9; D tentatively fits TRBD1 or TRBD2 (5 bases each). Germline V lookup: CDR1 SGDLS, CDR2 YYNGEE. V shed 4 bases and J shed 1 base, with 13 bases lying between them. This CDR3 has 15 residues. CDR3 nucleotide sequence: TGTGCCAGCAGCCCGGGGCTCGACGGCACAGATACGCAGTATTTT. It specifies CASSPGLDGTDTQYF. Full variable domain (rest looked up from reference TRBV9 and TRBJ2-3): DSGVTQTPKHLITATGQRVTLRCSPRSGDLSVYWYQQSLDQGLQFLIQYYNGEERAKGNILERFSAQQFPDLHSELNLSSLELGDSALYFCASSPGLDGTDTQYFGPGTRLTVL.

V usage is TRBV7-5 and J usage is TRBJ1-3; the table calls TRBD1, which could not be checked here. TRBV7-5 represents a pseudogene. The CDR3 runs 16 residues. The CDR3 region is CVRSLVPTGGGNTIYF. DNA for the CDR3: TGTGTCAGAAGCTTAGTCCCGACAGGGGGCGGAAACACCATATATTTT.

Details on this clone: The CDR3 does not close with the conserved phenylalanine or tryptophan, likely indicating a read error. The rearrangement uses TRBV9 and TRBJ1-1; 11 nucleotides line up with TRBD1. V gave up 3 bases and J gave up 1 base; unmatched junction bases: 5. Germline V CDR1 and CDR2: SGDLS, YYNGEE. The CDR3 has 16 residues. Written as DNA, the CDR3 is TGTGCCAGCAGCGACGGACAGGGGGCAACGAACACTGAAGCTTTCTTA. Protein product: CASSDGQGATNTEAFL.

The chain recombines TRBV6-1 with TRBJ1-1; D remains unclear. The CDR3 runs to 12 residues. The ends were cut back, 5 bases at V and 7 bases at J, with 11 bases in the middle. Germline V gene data show CDR1 as MNHNS and CDR2 as SASEGT. The CDR3 nucleotides are TGTGCCAGCAGTTCCAGCGTATTTGAAGCTTTCTTT. It is translated as CASSSSVFEAFF.

The rearrangement uses TRBV6-4 and TRBJ2-1, with 9 positions matching TRBD1. Germline V lookup: CDR1 MRHNA, CDR2 SNTAGT. This CDR3 is built from 16 residues. V gave up 0 bases and J gave up 8 bases; unmatched junction bases: 8. The CDR3 nucleotides read TGTGCCAGCAGTGACTCGGAGACAGGGGGATTGGATGAGCAGTTCTTC. Amino acid sequence: CASSDSETGGLDEQFF.

CDR3 bases: TGTGCCAGTAGTATCGGGGGATTTTATGGCTACACCTTC. It yields the protein CASSIGGFYGYTF. The chain couples TRBV19 to TRBJ1-2, with a weak D call TRBD1 (5 bases). Trimming left V 3 bases short and J 5 bases short, with 10 bases between. Looked up from germline, CDR1 is LNHDA and CDR2 is SQIVND (reference sequence). The CDR3 runs 13 residues.

The chain is built from TRBV28 and TRBJ2-5; 9 bases are shared with TRBD2. Germline CDR1 is MDHEN and CDR2 is SYDVKM. There are 18 residues in the CDR3. The V segment lost 3 bases and the J segment 2 bases; nucleotides outside the gene matches: 13. For the CDR3, the DNA is TGTGCCAGCAGTTTCTACGCAAGGCTAGCGGGAACGCAAGAGACCCAGTACTTC. Its protein product is CASSFYARLAGTQETQYF.

The chain combines TRBV6-5 with TRBJ2-7; 7 positions agree with TRBD1. Germline V lookup: CDR1 MNHEY, CDR2 SVGAGI. Unmatched junction bases numbered 8, after V lost 6 bases and J lost 0 bases. The CDR3 loop spans 15 amino acids. CDR3 amino acids: CASSGDSVSSYEQYF. In nucleotides, the CDR3 is TGTGCCAGCAGCGGGGACAGCGTCAGCTCCTACGAGCAGTACTTC.

The rearrangement joins TRBV28 to TRBJ2-7, with TRBD2 identical over 7 bases. Germline assignment: CDR1 MDHEN and CDR2 SYDVKM. Unmatched junction bases numbered 8, after V lost 2 bases and J lost 4 bases. There are 15 residues in the CDR3. The CDR3 region has the DNA TGTGCCAGCAGTTTACCCCGCGGGAGTGTTTACGAGCAGTACTTC. Amino acid sequence: CASSLPRGSVYEQYF.

The chain links TRBV7-6 to TRBJ1-1; no firm D call. The germline V gene encodes CDR1 SGHVS and CDR2 FNYEAQ. V was pared by 4 bases and J by 5 bases, with 8 bases between. The CDR3 has 12 residues. CDR3 nucleotides: TGTGCCAGCAGCTCGAGTGGAACTGAAGCTTTCTTT. This codes for CASSSSGTEAFF.

V gene TRBV13 combines with J gene TRBJ1-1; D gene ambiguous. Trimming stripped 4 bases from V and 5 bases from J, with 20 bases between. The germline CDR1 and CDR2 sequences are PRHDT and FYEKMQ (reference sequence). The CDR3 loop spans 16 amino acids. The CDR3 protein is CASSSRPSGRPTEAFF. The DNA of the CDR3 is TGTGCCAGCAGCTCGCGCCCATCGGGGAGGCCTACTGAAGCTTTCTTT.

The CDR3: CASSHDPGTVPYEQYF. In nucleotides, the CDR3 is TGCGCCAGCAGCCACGATCCAGGGACGGTACCATACGAGCAGTACTTC. The V gene is TRBV4-1, the J gene TRBJ2-5, with D possibly called TRBD1 or TRBD2 (5 bases each). The DNA matches TRBJ2-7 better at its end, which makes the J call doubtful. The CDR3 is 16 residues long. Per the germline V gene, CDR1 is MGHRA and CDR2 is YSYEKL.

This clone was picked up one time. The gene calls are TRBV11-2 and TRBJ1-5, with D perhaps matching TRBD1 (5 bases). The CDR3 is 17 amino acids. Germline V gives CDR1 SGHAT, CDR2 FQNNGV. The ends were cut back, 2 bases at V and 0 bases at J, with 14 bases in the middle. CDR3 DNA sequence: TGTGCCAGCAGCTTATTCCAGGGCGTCTATAGCAATCAGCCCCAGCATTTT. Protein: CASSLFQGVYSNQPQHF.

The CDR3 region is CASSLGLGAYEQYF. DNA of the CDR3: TGTGCCAGCAGCTTGGGCTTGGGGGCCTACGAGCAGTACTTC. The rearrangement links TRBV5-4 to TRBJ2-7; tentatively, D is TRBD1 or TRBD2 (5 bases each). This CDR3 is 14 amino acids long. The V end lost 0 bases, the J end lost 2 bases, and 9 bases lay between the germline ends. Germline lookup yields CDR1 SGHNT and CDR2 YYREEE (reference sequence).

Here the CDR3 DNA reads TGTGCCAGCAGCCCCAGGGAGGGAGCCCTTGAGCAGTTCTTC. As protein: CASSPREGALEQFF. The V gene is TRBV9, the J gene TRBJ2-1; 7 bases map to TRBD2. The CDR3 spans 14 residues. J lost 9 bases, V lost 4 bases, and 10 bases had no gene match. Germline CDR1 reads SGDLS; CDR2 reads YYNGEE. The whole variable domain, filled in from reference TRBV9 and TRBJ2-1, reads DSGVTQTPKHLITATGQRVTLRCSPRSGDLSVYWYQQSLDQGLQFLIQYYNGEERAKGNILERFSAQQFPDLHSELNLSSLELGDSALYFCASSPREGALEQFFGPGTRLTVL.

This chain joins TRBV6-5 and TRBJ2-1; tentatively, D is TRBD2 (6 bases). Trimming removed 2 bases at V and 4 bases at J, with 15 bases between. CDR1 is MNHEY, CDR2 SVGAGI, per germline. The CDR3 totals 16 residues. In DNA form, the CDR3 reads TGTGCCAGCAGTTACGACTTGACGGGAGCATACAATGAGCAGTTCTTC. It yields the protein CASSYDLTGAYNEQFF.

This chain links TRBV21-1 with TRBJ2-7; TRBD1 is taken as the D call from the table, unchecked against the DNA. TRBV21-1 is listed as a pseudogene. The CDR3 length is 14 residues. CDR3 amino acids: CASSKVSTNYEQYF. The CDR3 DNA is TGTGCCAGCAGCAAAGTCTCCACAAACTACGAGCAGTACTTC.

This clone was picked up one time. This rearrangement joins TRBV5-5 to TRBJ2-6, with no clear D. The germline V and J ends were trimmed by 0 bases and 7 bases, with 14 bases remaining between them. Looked up from germline, CDR1 is SGHKS and CDR2 is YYEKEE (reference sequence). This CDR3 is built from 16 residues. CDR3 loop: CASSLVLPAGANVLTF. DNA for the CDR3: TGTGCCAGCAGCTTGGTTTTGCCAGCCGGTGCCAACGTCCTGACTTTC.